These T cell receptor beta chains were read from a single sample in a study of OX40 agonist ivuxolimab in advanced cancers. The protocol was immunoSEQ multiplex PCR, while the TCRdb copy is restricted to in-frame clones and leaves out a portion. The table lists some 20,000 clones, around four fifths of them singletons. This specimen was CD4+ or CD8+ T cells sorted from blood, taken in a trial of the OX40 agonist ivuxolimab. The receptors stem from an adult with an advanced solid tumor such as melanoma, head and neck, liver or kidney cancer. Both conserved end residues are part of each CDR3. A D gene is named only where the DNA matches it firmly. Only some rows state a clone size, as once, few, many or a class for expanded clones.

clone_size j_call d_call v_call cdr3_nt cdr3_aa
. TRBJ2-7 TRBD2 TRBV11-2 TGTGCCAGCAGCTTAGGCGGGAGGGAGCAGTACTTC CASSLGGREQYF
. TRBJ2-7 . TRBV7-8 TGTGCCAGCAGCTTTCGTGGGGCGACCTACGAGCAGTACTTC CASSFRGATYEQYF
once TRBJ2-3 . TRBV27 TGTGCCAGCACCGGGAGTACAGATACGCAGTATTTT CASTGSTDTQYF
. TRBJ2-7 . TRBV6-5 TGTGCCAGCAGTTACGGGTCTGGGTCCTACGAGCAGTACTTC CASSYGSGSYEQYF
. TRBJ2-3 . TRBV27 TGTGCCAGCAGTTTTTCCGGGGACGAGACAGATACGCAGTATTTT CASSFSGDETDTQYF
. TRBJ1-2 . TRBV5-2 TGTGCCAGCAGCCCGACAGGGGGCAGTAGGAACTATGGCTACACCTTC CASSPTGGSRNYGYTF
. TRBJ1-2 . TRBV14 TGTGCCAGCGGTCCAGGGGACGGCTACACCTTC CASGPGDGYTF
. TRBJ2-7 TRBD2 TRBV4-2 TGTGCCAGCAGCCAAGGGTCTAGCGGGGTCTCCTACGAGCAGTACTTC CASSQGSSGVSYEQYF
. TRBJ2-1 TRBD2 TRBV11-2 TGTGCCAGCAGCTTAGATAGGGGTAGCGGGAGCTCCTACAATGAGCAGTTCTTC CASSLDRGSGSSYNEQFF
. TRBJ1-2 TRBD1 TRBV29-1 TGCAGCGTCGATCCGGGACAGGGGAACTATGGCTACACCTTC CSVDPGQGNYGYTF
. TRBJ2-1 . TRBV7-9 TGTGCCAGCAGCTTGACCGGGACTTCGTCCTACAATGAGCAGTTCTTC CASSLTGTSSYNEQFF
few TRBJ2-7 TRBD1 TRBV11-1 TGTGCCAGCAGCTTTGCCGGGACAGGGCGCTACGAGCAGTACTTC CASSFAGTGRYEQYF
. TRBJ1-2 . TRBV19 TGTGCCAGTAGTATCAGGGCGTACGGCTACACCTTC CASSIRAYGYTF
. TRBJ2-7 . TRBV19 TGTGCCAGTAGTATAGCTCCCTACTACGAGCAGTACTTC CASSIAPYYEQYF
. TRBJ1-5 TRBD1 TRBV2 TGTGCCAGCAGCGAGACAGGGGGCAAGCAGCCCCAGCATTTT CASSETGGKQPQHF
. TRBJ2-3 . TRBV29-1 TGCAGCGTTGAGCGGACAGGGAGGGCAGATACGCAGTATTTT CSVERTGRADTQYF
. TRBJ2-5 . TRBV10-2 TGCGCCAGCAGTGTAAAGGAGACCCAGTACTTC CASSVKETQYF
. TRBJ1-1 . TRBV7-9 TGTGCCAGCAGCTTAACCGAAGCTTTCTTT CASSLTEAFF
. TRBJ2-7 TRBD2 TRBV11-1 TGTGCCAGCAGTCGCAGCGGGAATAGAGACGAGCAGTACTTC CASSRSGNRDEQYF
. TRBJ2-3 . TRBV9 TGTGCCAGCAGCGTCGACAGTCCTAGCACAGATACGCAGTATTTT CASSVDSPSTDTQYF
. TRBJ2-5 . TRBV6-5 TGTGCCAGCACCCTGACCCTAGGGTACCAAGAGACCCAGTACTTC CASTLTLGYQETQYF
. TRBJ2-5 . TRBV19 TGTGCCAGTAGTCCGGAGGGATTTACAAAAGAGACCCAGTACTTC CASSPEGFTKETQYF
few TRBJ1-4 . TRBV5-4 TGTGCCAGCAGCTTTTTTCCGCCGGGACAACGTAATGAAAAACTGTTTTTT CASSFFPPGQRNEKLFF
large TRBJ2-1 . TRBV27 TGTGCCAGCAGTTTAAACGGCCAGGGGCACTCCTCCTACAATGAGCAGTTCTTC CASSLNGQGHSSYNEQFF
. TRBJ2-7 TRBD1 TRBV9 TGTGCCAGCAGCGTAGCCACAGGGGGTACAACCTACGAGCAGTACTTC CASSVATGGTTYEQYF
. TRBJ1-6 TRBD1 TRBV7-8 TGTGCCAGCAGCTTAGTAGGGACAGGTTCCTATAATTCACCCCTCCACTTT CASSLVGTGSYNSPLHF
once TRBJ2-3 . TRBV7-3 TGTGCCAGCAGCTTAGGAAGAAGCACAGATACGCAGTATTTT CASSLGRSTDTQYF
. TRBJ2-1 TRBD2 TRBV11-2 TGTGCCAGCAGCTTAAGCGGGGGGCCTAATGAGCAGTTCTTC CASSLSGGPNEQFF
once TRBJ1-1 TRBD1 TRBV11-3 TGTGCCAGCAGCTTAGCGGGACAGGGGGTCACTGAAGCTTTCTTT CASSLAGQGVTEAFF
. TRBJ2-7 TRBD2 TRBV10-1 TGCGCCAGCAGTGAGTCGGCTAGCGGCTTCTACGAGCAGTACTTC CASSESASGFYEQYF
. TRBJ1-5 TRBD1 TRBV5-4 TGTGCCAGCAGTTCAGGGGGCGCTCAGCCCCAGCATTTT CASSSGGAQPQHF